These 5 T cell receptor beta chains were sequenced from one sample in a study of cytomegalovirus exposure and HLA in healthy donors. PCR used 60 Vbeta primers and 13 Jbeta primers. Sequenced by immunoSEQ multiplex PCR; TCRdb stores in-frame clones only, minus some. The profile shows some 76,000 clones, about 81% of them singletons. The sample was PBMCs. These receptors came from a woman aged 50 to 60 in good health and CMV-seronegative.

The chain employs TRBV5-4 and TRBJ2-2, with 9 bases matching TRBD1. CDR1 is SGHNT and CDR2 is YYREEE in the germline V gene (reference sequence). The ends lost 4 bases at V and 7 bases at J; junction bases unmatched: 8. The CDR3 extends over 15 amino acids. The DNA for the CDR3 is TGTGCCAGCAGCGCCCGGGACAGGGAGATCGGGGAGCTGTTTTTT. This translates into CASSARDREIGELFF.

This chain uses TRBV7-8 with TRBJ1-1; TRBD1 matches 7 bases. V gave up 1 base and J gave up 0 bases; unmatched junction bases: 2. The CDR3 length is 15 residues. The V gene's germline CDR1 is SGHVS and CDR2 FQNEAQ. The CDR3 nucleotides are TGTGCCAGCAGCTTAGAGACAGGGATGAACACTGAAGCTTTCTTT. Residues: CASSLETGMNTEAFF. The whole variable domain, filled in from reference TRBV7-8 and TRBJ1-1, reads GAGVSQSPRYKVAKRGQDVALRCDPISGHVSLFWYQQALGQGPEFLTYFQNEAQLDKSGLPSDRFFAERPEGSVSTLKIQRTQQEDSAVYLCASSLETGMNTEAFFGQGTRLTVV.

The chain is built from TRBV7-8 and TRBJ2-7, with TRBD2 matching 8 bases. V gave up 3 bases and J gave up 3 bases; unmatched junction bases: 7. Germline CDR1 reads SGHVS; CDR2 reads FQNEAQ. The length of the CDR3 is 15 residues. DNA for the CDR3: TGTGCCAGCAGCTTCGACGGACTAGCTGTCTACGAGCAGTACTTC. Its protein is CASSFDGLAVYEQYF.

The chain recombines TRBV10-2 with TRBJ2-5; TRBD1 is a possible D gene (5 bases). Per the germline V gene, CDR1 is WSHSY and CDR2 is SAAADI. The CDR3 runs 13 residues. Trimming pared 4 bases from V and 7 bases from J, leaving 13 bases between. CDR3 sequence reads: CASSVTQGGTQYF. The CDR3 DNA follows: TGCGCCAGCAGTGTGACCCAGGGTGGGACCCAGTACTTC.

The genes are TRBV18 and TRBJ1-4, with D possibly matching TRBD1 (5 bases). CDR3 length equals 15 residues. Deletions cut 1 base from V and 3 bases from J, with 9 bases between. The germline gives CDR1 KGHSH, CDR2 LQKENI. This chain's CDR3 is CASSPRQGSNEKLFF. For the CDR3, the DNA is TGTGCCAGCTCACCACGGCAGGGTTCTAATGAAAAACTGTTTTTT.